The 9 T cell receptor beta chains listed next were all sequenced from one sample in a study of shared clonotypes between healthy human individuals. Sequenced by immunoSEQ multiplex PCR; TCRdb stores in-frame clones only, minus some. The sample includes roughly 2.2 million clones, just under 95% of them seen just once. Sequencing was performed on naive CD4+ T cells from PBMCs. Subset specified: CD45RA+ positively selected. These receptors all come from a man aged 18 to 30 in good health. Some clones in this sample may be carry-over from other donors' samples.

This clone was picked up one time. Other DNA sequences in this sample translate to the same CDR3. The J gene is TRBJ2-3, the V gene TRBV6-1; no definite D call. Trimming stripped 3 bases from V and 0 bases from J, with 10 bases between. The length of the CDR3 is 15 residues. The germline CDR1 and CDR2 sequences are MNHNS and SASEGT. CDR3 DNA sequence: TGTGCCAGCAGTGAGTCTAGGGCCAGCACAGATACGCAGTATTTT. It translates to CASSESRASTDTQYF.

The V gene is TRBV9, the J gene TRBJ1-3, with D unresolved. This CDR3 has 13 amino acids. Trimming stripped 2 bases from V and 0 bases from J, with 3 bases between. Germline lookup yields CDR1 SGDLS and CDR2 YYNGEE. CDR3 DNA sequence: TGTGCCAGCAGCGTCATCTCTGGAAACACCATATATTTT. Its protein is CASSVISGNTIYF.

V usage is TRBV5-4 and J usage is TRBJ2-1, with 7 bases lining up with TRBD2. This CDR3 region has 15 residues. The germline V gene encodes CDR1 SGHNT and CDR2 YYREEE (reference sequence). Trimming removed 3 bases from V and 6 bases from J; junction bases left unmatched: 9. CDR3 sequence (DNA): TGTGCCAGCAGCTCGGGTAGTCGCGGGGGCAATGAGCAGTTCTTC. It encodes CASSSGSRGGNEQFF.

The chain joins TRBV9 to TRBJ2-2; 8 bases agree with TRBD2. Germline V gene sequence: CDR1 SGDLS, CDR2 YYNGEE. The CDR3 spans 16 residues. The ends lost 4 bases at V and 6 bases at J; junction bases unmatched: 11. This CDR3 reads CASSPALQRGPGELFF. The CDR3 DNA reads TGTGCCAGCAGCCCCGCTTTACAGCGGGGGCCCGGGGAGCTGTTTTTT. Drawing the rest from reference TRBV9 and TRBJ2-2, the complete variable domain is DSGVTQTPKHLITATGQRVTLRCSPRSGDLSVYWYQQSLDQGLQFLIQYYNGEERAKGNILERFSAQQFPDLHSELNLSSLELGDSALYFCASSPALQRGPGELFFGEGSRLTVL.

The gene calls are TRBV7-3 and TRBJ2-2; D gene ambiguous. Germline CDR1 and CDR2: SGHTA and FQGTGA. Trimming shortened V by 1 base and J by 0 bases, and 9 bases separated the two germline ends. This CDR3 spans 16 amino acids. The CDR3 sequence: CASSLNSQPNTGELFF. CDR3 nucleotides: TGTGCCAGCAGCTTAAATTCCCAACCGAACACCGGGGAGCTGTTTTTT.

J is TRBJ1-6 and V is TRBV30; a possible D gene is TRBD1 (6 bases). CDR1 and CDR2 (germline): GTSNPN, SVGIG (reference sequence). This CDR3 is built from 14 residues. V gave up 0 bases and J gave up 9 bases, with 12 bases separating them. The CDR3 protein is CAWSVLTRGSPLHF. CDR3 DNA sequence: TGTGCCTGGAGTGTACTCACCAGGGGTTCACCCCTCCACTTT.

This clone was detected once. This chain links TRBV15 with TRBJ1-5; D is possibly TRBD1 (6 bases). CDR1 is LNHNV and CDR2 is YYDKDF in the germline V gene (reference sequence). This CDR3 spans 15 amino acids. The V gene lost 2 bases and the J gene lost 6 bases, with 14 bases spanning the gap. CDR3 in DNA: TGTGCCACCAGCAGACTGGGGGCGGAAGGTCAGCCCCAGCATTTT. This encodes CATSRLGAEGQPQHF.

The genes are TRBV5-1 and TRBJ2-1; no firm D call. V was clipped by 6 bases and J by 9 bases, with 16 bases between them. The CDR3 loop spans 13 amino acids. The germline V gene has CDR1 SGHRS and CDR2 YFSETQ. The DNA for the CDR3 is TGCGCCAGCACCTCTGACGTCACCACTGAGCAGTTCTTC. As protein: CASTSDVTTEQFF. The whole variable domain, filled in from reference TRBV5-1 and TRBJ2-1, reads KAGVTQTPRYLIKTRGQQVTLSCSPISGHRSVSWYQQTPGQGLQFLFEYFSETQRNKGNFPGRFSGRQFSNSRSEMNVSTLELGDSALYLCASTSDVTTEQFFGPGTRLTVL.

This chain uses TRBV4-1 with TRBJ2-5, with 13 nucleotides matching TRBD2. The V and J ends lost 1 base and 9 bases, in that order; junction bases with no gene match: 14. The CDR3 has 18 residues. Germline lookup yields CDR1 MGHRA and CDR2 YSYEKL. CDR3 coding DNA: TGCGCCAGCAGCCAAGGAGGACTAGCGGGAGTGGCGCGGGGAGCCCAGTACTTC. The encoded protein is CASSQGGLAGVARGAQYF.